The 20 T cell receptor beta chains presented below share a single source sample, sequenced in a study of vaccination effects on CD4 cells after COVID-19. Expansion of antigen-specific CD4+ T cells with viral peptide pools was carried out by the ViraFEST assay before sequencing. Following an approximately 11-day culture, CD4+ T cells were purified. Vaccination of participants consisted of two doses of either the BNT162b2 or mRNA-1273 vaccine. Their target antigens are unknown. Libraries were prepared by immunoSEQ multiplex PCR; TCRdb keeps only in-frame clonotypes and omits some of them. The repertoire holds roughly 55,000 clones, with roughly 80% as singletons. The sequencing used CD4+ T cells from PBMCs cultured with HCoV-OC43 spike peptides, collected after COVID-19 vaccination. This sample's subset: HCoV-OC43 spike overlapping peptide pool stimulation. The receptors were sampled from a human donor who received a COVID-19 vaccine.

The chain is built from TRBV19 and TRBJ1-3, with unresolved D. The CDR3 runs to 14 residues. V lost 6 bases to trimming and J lost 0 bases, with 9 bases between them. CDR1 LNHDA and CDR2 SQIVND come from the germline V gene (reference sequence). CDR3: CASSSGSSGNTIYF. DNA for the CDR3: TGTGCCAGTAGCAGCGGGAGCTCTGGAAACACCATATATTTT.

The chain uses TRBV5-1 and TRBJ1-4; 9 positions match TRBD1. Germline V gene data show CDR1 as SGHRS and CDR2 as YFSETQ. Germline trimming cut 1 base from V and 7 bases from J; bases unmatched to any gene: 8. The CDR3 has 16 amino acids. CDR3 residues: CASSLTPGQGGEKLFF. The CDR3 DNA is TGCGCCAGCAGCTTGACTCCGGGACAGGGCGGTGAAAAACTGTTTTTT.

The chain carries TRBV7-3 and TRBJ1-4; D gene ambiguous. The CDR3 consists of 15 residues. CDR1 SGHTA and CDR2 FQGTGA come from the germline V gene. V lost 7 bases and J 1 base, leaving 13 bases between the germline ends. The CDR3 is CASTLSPVTNEKLFF. The CDR3 nucleotides are TGTGCCAGCACCCTTAGTCCCGTAACTAATGAAAAACTGTTTTTT.

V usage is TRBV5-3 and J usage is TRBJ2-3; possible D gene TRBD2, 5 bases. TRBV5-3 belongs to the ORF category, with a function that is uncertain. With 1 base removed from V and 2 bases from J, the gap between germline ends came to 11 bases. The CDR3 is made up of 15 amino acids. The CDR3 protein is CARSLPGSSTDTQYF. The CDR3 DNA reads TGTGCCAGAAGCTTGCCGGGGTCATCCACAGATACGCAGTATTTT.

The chain uses TRBV19 and TRBJ1-2; D gene ambiguous. The germline CDR1 and CDR2 sequences are LNHDA and SQIVND (reference sequence). The CDR3 extends over 15 amino acids. The germline V and J ends were trimmed by 3 bases and 2 bases, with 13 bases remaining between them. CDR3: CASSIEDGPNYGYTF. CDR3 nucleotides: TGTGCCAGTAGTATTGAGGACGGACCGAACTATGGCTACACCTTC.

The genes are TRBV7-3 and TRBJ1-2, with D possibly being TRBD1 (6 bases). The CDR3 covers 13 residues. Trimming took 4 bases from V and 7 from J, leaving 13 bases between them. Germline V gene data show CDR1 as SGHTA and CDR2 as FQGTGA. This CDR3 is CASSYDRSAGYTF. Here the CDR3 DNA reads TGTGCCAGCAGCTACGACAGGTCGGCTGGCTACACCTTC.

The genes are TRBV10-2 and TRBJ2-1; 8 bases fit TRBD1. CDR3 length equals 16 residues. CDR1 is WSHSY, CDR2 SAAADI, per germline. V lost 1 base, J lost 7 bases, and 9 bases stayed unmatched. CDR3 in amino acids: CASSEFYGQGRNEQFF. CDR3 coding DNA: TGCGCCAGCAGTGAGTTTTATGGACAGGGACGAAATGAGCAGTTCTTC.

The chain couples TRBV18 to TRBJ1-5, with TRBD1 matching over 9 bases. V lost 2 bases to trimming and J lost 4 bases; unmatched junction nucleotides: 18. The germline gives CDR1 KGHSH, CDR2 LQKENI. This CDR3 region has 20 residues. CDR3 in DNA: TGTGCCAGCTCACCAGACGGCGAGGGGACAGGGTCCATCCCGAATCAGCCCCAGCATTTT. Protein sequence: CASSPDGEGTGSIPNQPQHF.

CDR3 coding DNA: TGTGCCAGCACCATAACTAGCTCGGATACGCAGTATTTT. Protein product: CASTITSSDTQYF. The chain uses TRBV27 and TRBJ2-3, with D possibly being TRBD2 (6 bases). The germline V gene has CDR1 MNHEY and CDR2 SMNVEV (reference sequence). The CDR3 has 13 amino acids. Trimming cost V 7 bases and J 6 bases, with 14 bases left between them.

This clone was counted only a few times. This chain connects TRBV7-3 to TRBJ1-6; TRBD1 might be the D (6 bases). Germline V gene sequence: CDR1 SGHTA, CDR2 FQGTGA. This CDR3 spans 13 amino acids. V gave up 6 bases and J gave up 7 bases, with 10 bases separating them. CDR3 nucleotide sequence: TGTGCCAGCAGGTGGGACATAAATTCACCCCTCCACTTT. Amino acids: CASRWDINSPLHF.

The chain links TRBV5-6 to TRBJ2-5, with D perhaps matching TRBD1 (6 bases). V was pared by 0 bases and J by 2 bases, with 11 bases between. CDR1 SGHDT and CDR2 YYEEEE come from the germline V gene. This CDR3 spans 15 amino acids. The CDR3 DNA sequence: TGTGCCAGCAGCTTGGACAGGGTTCGGCAAGAGACCCAGTACTTC. Protein: CASSLDRVRQETQYF.

The chain has TRBV11-2 and TRBJ2-1, with D possibly being TRBD1 (6 bases). The CDR3 runs to 13 residues. The germline V gene encodes CDR1 SGHAT and CDR2 FQNNGV. V dropped 4 bases and J dropped 9 bases, with 13 bases sitting between them. CDR3 nucleotide sequence: TGTGCCAGCAGCTCACAGGGTTTGCGTGAGCAGTTCTTC. It yields the protein CASSSQGLREQFF.

This clone came up once. The V gene is TRBV6-5, the J gene TRBJ2-2, with D unresolved. This CDR3 contains 12 residues. CDR1 is MNHEY and CDR2 is SVGAGI in the germline V gene. Trimming shortened V by 4 bases and J by 6 bases, and 6 bases separated the two germline ends. CDR3 sequence: CASSFWAGELFF. CDR3 DNA sequence: TGTGCCAGCAGTTTCTGGGCCGGGGAGCTGTTTTTT.

In the case of this clone: An end of the junction differs from the germline gene, which may be a read error. This chain uses TRBV24-1 with TRBJ2-3; TRBD2 matches 7 bases. CDR1 is KGHDR and CDR2 is SFDVKD in the germline V gene. The CDR3 runs to 12 residues. In DNA form, the CDR3 reads TGTGCCACCAGTGAGACCGGGACTACATGGCATTTT. This gives the protein CATSETGTTWHF.

This clone was seen only once. The chain employs TRBV2 and TRBJ2-1; maybe TRBD1 (5 bases). Germline-derived CDR1 and CDR2 are SNHLY and FYNNEI. With 7 bases removed from V and 1 base from J, the gap between germline ends came to 8 bases. The CDR3 extends over 13 amino acids. This CDR3 reads CASKGLSYNEQFF. The CDR3 DNA follows: TGTGCCAGCAAGGGGTTATCCTACAATGAGCAGTTCTTC.

This chain uses TRBV2 with TRBJ2-5, with a weak D call TRBD1 (6 bases). Per germline, CDR1 SNHLY and CDR2 FYNNEI. V was trimmed by 8 bases and J by 7 bases, leaving 20 bases between them. The CDR3 extends over 14 amino acids. The CDR3 DNA sequence: TGTGCCAGCGCTATGGGACAACCCGATGGGACCCAGTACTTC. It specifies CASAMGQPDGTQYF.

This sequence joins TRBV2 and TRBJ1-2, with D tentatively TRBD1 (5 bases). V was pared by 7 bases and J by 2 bases, with 14 bases between. CDR1 is SNHLY, CDR2 FYNNEI, per germline. The CDR3 is 14 residues long. CDR3 DNA sequence: TGTGCCAGCAACCTCCTGACAGAGAACTATGGCTACACCTTC. This gives the protein CASNLLTENYGYTF.

CDR3: CASGLVPLFETQYF. CDR3 coding DNA: TGTGCTAGTGGGCTAGTTCCTTTATTCGAGACCCAGTACTTC. The chain joins TRBV12-5 to TRBJ2-5; D is unclear. Trimming removed 6 bases from V and 5 bases from J, with 16 bases in between. Germline loops: CDR1 LGHNT, CDR2 FRNRAP. This CDR3 spans 14 amino acids.

The J gene is TRBJ2-1, the V gene TRBV19; 10 nucleotides agree with TRBD2. The germline V gene encodes CDR1 LNHDA and CDR2 SQIVND (reference sequence). J was trimmed by 7 bases and V by 4 bases; bases with no gene match: 7. This CDR3 has 15 amino acids. The CDR3 nucleotides are TGTGCCAGTAGTAAACCGGGACTAGCGCAGAATGAGCAGTTCTTC. It yields the protein CASSKPGLAQNEQFF.

This chain links TRBV18 with TRBJ2-3; D might be TRBD2 (6 bases). The germline V gene has CDR1 KGHSH and CDR2 LQKENI. The CDR3 covers 15 residues. V lost 6 bases to trimming and J lost 2 bases, with 15 bases between them. CDR3 DNA sequence: TGTGCCAGCTCCCTTCGCGGGGACTTCACAGATACGCAGTATTTT. It specifies CASSLRGDFTDTQYF. Complete variable domain (other parts from reference TRBV18 and TRBJ2-3): NAGVMQNPRHLVRRRGQEARLRCSPMKGHSHVYWYRQLPEEGLKFMVYLQKENIIDESGMPKERFSAEFPKEGPSILRIQQVVRGDSAAYFCASSLRGDFTDTQYFGPGTRLTVL.